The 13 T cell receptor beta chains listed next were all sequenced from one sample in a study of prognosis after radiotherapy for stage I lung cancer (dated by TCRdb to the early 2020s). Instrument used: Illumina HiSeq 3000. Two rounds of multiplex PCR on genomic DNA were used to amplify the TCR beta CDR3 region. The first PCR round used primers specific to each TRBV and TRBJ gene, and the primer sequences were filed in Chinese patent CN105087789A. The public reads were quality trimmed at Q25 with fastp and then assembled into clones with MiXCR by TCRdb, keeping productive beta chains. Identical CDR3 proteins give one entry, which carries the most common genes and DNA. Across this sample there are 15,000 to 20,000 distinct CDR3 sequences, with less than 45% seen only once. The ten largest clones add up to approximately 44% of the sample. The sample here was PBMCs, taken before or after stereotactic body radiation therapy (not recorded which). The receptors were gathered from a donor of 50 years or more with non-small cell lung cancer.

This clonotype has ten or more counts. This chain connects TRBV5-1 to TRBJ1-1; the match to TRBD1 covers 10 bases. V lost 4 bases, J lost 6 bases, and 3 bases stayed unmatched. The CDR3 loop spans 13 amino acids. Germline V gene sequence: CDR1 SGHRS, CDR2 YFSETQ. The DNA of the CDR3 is TGCGCCAGCAGCGTGGGGACAGGGGCTGAAGCTTTCTTT. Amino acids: CASSVGTGAEAFF.

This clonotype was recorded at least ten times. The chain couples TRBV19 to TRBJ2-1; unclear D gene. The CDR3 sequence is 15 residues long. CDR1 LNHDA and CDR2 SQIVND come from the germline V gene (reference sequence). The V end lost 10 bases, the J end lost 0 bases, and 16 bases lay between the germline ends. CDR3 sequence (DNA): TGTGCCACCTCTACCAGGTCCAGCTCCTACAATGAGCAGTTCTTC. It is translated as CATSTRSSSYNEQFF.

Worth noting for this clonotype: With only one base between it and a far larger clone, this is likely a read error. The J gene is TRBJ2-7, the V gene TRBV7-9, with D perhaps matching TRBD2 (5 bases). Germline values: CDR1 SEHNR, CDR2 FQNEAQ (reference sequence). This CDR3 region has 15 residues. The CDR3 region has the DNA TGCGCCAGCAGCCGGCCAACGGGATCCGCTGCCGAGCAGTACTTC. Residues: CASSRPTGSAAEQYF.

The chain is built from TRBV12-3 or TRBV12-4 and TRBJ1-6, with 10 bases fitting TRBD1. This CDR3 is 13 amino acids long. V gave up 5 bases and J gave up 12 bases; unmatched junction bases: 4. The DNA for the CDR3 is TGTGCCAGCAGTCCCCGGACAGGGGGACCCCTCCACTTT. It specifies CASSPRTGGPLHF.

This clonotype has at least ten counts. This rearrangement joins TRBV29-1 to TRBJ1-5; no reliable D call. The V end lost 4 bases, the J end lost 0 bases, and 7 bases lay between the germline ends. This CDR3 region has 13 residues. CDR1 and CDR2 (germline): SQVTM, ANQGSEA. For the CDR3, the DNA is TGCAGCGTTGTAGGGAATAGCAATCAGCCCCAGCATTTT. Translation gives CSVVGNSNQPQHF. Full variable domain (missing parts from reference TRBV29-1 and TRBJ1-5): SAVISQKPSRDICQRGTSLTIQCQVDSQVTMMFWYRQQPGQSLTLIATANQGSEATYESGFVIDKFPISRPNLTFSTLTVSNMSPEDSSIYLCSVVGNSNQPQHFGDGTRLSIL.

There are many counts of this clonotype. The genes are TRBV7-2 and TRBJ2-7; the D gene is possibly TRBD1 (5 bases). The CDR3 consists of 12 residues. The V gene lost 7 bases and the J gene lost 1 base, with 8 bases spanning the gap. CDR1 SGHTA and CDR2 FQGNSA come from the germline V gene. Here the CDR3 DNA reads TGTGCCAGCACCAGGGAATCCTACGAGCAGTACTTC. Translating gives CASTRESYEQYF.

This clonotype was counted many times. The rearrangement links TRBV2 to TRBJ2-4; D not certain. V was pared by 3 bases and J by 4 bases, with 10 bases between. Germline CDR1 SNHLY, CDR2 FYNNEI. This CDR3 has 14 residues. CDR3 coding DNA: TGTGCCAGCAGTGACGGTGTTTCAAAAAACATTCAGTACTTC. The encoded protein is CASSDGVSKNIQYF.

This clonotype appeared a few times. The CDR3 coding sequence is TGCGCCAGCAGCTATGGGACAGCTCGCACAGATACGCAGTATTTT. Its translation: CASSYGTARTDTQYF. The rearrangement joins TRBV5-1 to TRBJ2-3, with 7 bases that match TRBD1. The CDR3 is made up of 15 amino acids. V shed 3 bases, J shed 1 base, and the junction held 5 bases outside the gene matches. The V gene's germline CDR1 is SGHRS and CDR2 YFSETQ.

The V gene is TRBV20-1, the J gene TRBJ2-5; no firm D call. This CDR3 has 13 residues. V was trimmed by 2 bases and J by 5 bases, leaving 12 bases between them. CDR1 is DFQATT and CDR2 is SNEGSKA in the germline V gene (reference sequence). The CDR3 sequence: CSARYASLETQYF. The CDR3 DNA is TGCAGTGCTAGATATGCTAGTTTGGAGACCCAGTACTTC.

The CDR3 DNA reads as TGTGCCAGCAGGGGACTAGGGAGGGAGCAGTACTTC. Encoded protein: CASRGLGREQYF. The chain is built from TRBV6-9 and TRBJ2-7, with 8 bases lining up with TRBD2. Germline assignment: CDR1 MNHGY and CDR2 SVAAGI. The V and J ends lost 6 bases and 7 bases, in that order; junction bases with no gene match: 5. The CDR3 has 12 residues.

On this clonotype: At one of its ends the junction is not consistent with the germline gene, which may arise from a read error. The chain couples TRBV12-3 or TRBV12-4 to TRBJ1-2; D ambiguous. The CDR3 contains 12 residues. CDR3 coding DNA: TGTGTCAGCAGTTCGGGTAACTATGGCTACACCTTC. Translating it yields CVSSSGNYGYTF.

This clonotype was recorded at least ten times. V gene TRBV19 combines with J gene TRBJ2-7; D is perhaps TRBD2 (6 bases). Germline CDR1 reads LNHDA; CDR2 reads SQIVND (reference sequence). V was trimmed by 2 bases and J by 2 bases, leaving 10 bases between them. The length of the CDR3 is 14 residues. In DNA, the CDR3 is TGTGCCAGTAGTATAAGGCGGGGCACCTACGAGCAGTACTTC. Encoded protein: CASSIRRGTYEQYF.

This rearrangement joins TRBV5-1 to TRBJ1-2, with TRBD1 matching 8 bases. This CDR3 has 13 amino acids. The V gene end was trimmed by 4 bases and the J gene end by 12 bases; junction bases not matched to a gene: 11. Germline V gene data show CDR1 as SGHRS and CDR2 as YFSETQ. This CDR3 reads CASSRQGRECHTF. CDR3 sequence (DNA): TGCGCCAGCAGCCGACAGGGGCGGGAATGCCACACCTTC.